Below, 17 T cell receptor beta chains from the same sample are listed, as sequenced in a study of blood T cell repertoires in COVID-19. Only in-frame clones appear in the TCRdb table, and some are missing; sequencing was by immunoSEQ multiplex PCR. The repertoire holds roughly 220,000 clones, with approximately 90% as singletons. The sample comprised peripheral blood. The source is a man aged 80 or over with acute or convalescent COVID-19.

The V and J genes are TRBV18 and TRBJ2-3, with 11 nucleotides matching TRBD2. Germline V lookup: CDR1 KGHSH, CDR2 LQKENI. The length of the CDR3 is 16 residues. V gave up 4 bases and J gave up 0 bases; unmatched junction bases: 3. The CDR3 protein is CASSRIAGGSTDTQYF. In DNA, the CDR3 is TGTGCCAGCTCACGAATAGCGGGAGGGAGCACAGATACGCAGTATTTT. The variable domain in full, with the rest retrieved from reference TRBV18 and TRBJ2-3, is NAGVMQNPRHLVRRRGQEARLRCSPMKGHSHVYWYRQLPEEGLKFMVYLQKENIIDESGMPKERFSAEFPKEGPSILRIQQVVRGDSAAYFCASSRIAGGSTDTQYFGPGTRLTVL.

This rearrangement joins TRBV7-2 to TRBJ2-2; 8 nucleotides agree with TRBD1. This CDR3 is built from 16 residues. The ends lost 5 bases at V and 2 bases at J; junction bases unmatched: 7. In germline, CDR1 is SGHTA, CDR2 FQGNSA. The CDR3 DNA reads TGTGCCAGCAGCATACCGACAGGGGTCAACACCGGGGAGCTGTTTTTT. Translating gives CASSIPTGVNTGELFF.

This clone was seen a single time. V and J are TRBV3-1 (or the pseudogene TRBV3-2) and TRBJ2-1, with D maybe TRBD1 (6 bases). The CDR3 length is 14 residues. V was cut by 4 bases and J by 4 bases, with 11 bases left in between. Germline loops: CDR1 LGHDT, CDR2 YNNKEL (reference sequence). The CDR3 DNA reads as TGTGCCAGCAGCCCCCAGACAGGTTACAATGAGCAGTTCTTC. The encoded protein is CASSPQTGYNEQFF.

The CDR3 bases are TGTGCCAGCAGCCCCGACAGGGCGGGCGGGGAGCTGTTTTTT. Residues: CASSPDRAGGELFF. The chain has TRBV7-2 and TRBJ2-2, with TRBD1 matching over 7 bases. In germline, CDR1 is SGHTA, CDR2 FQGNSA. This CDR3 comprises 14 residues. Trimming removed 5 bases from V and 7 bases from J; junction bases left unmatched: 7.

This rearrangement joins TRBV2 to TRBJ2-7; a possible D gene is TRBD2 (6 bases). The CDR3 is 15 residues long. Trimming stripped 5 bases from V and 1 base from J, with 15 bases between. Per germline, CDR1 SNHLY and CDR2 FYNNEI. CDR3 DNA: TGTGCCAGCAGTAGACTGGGACTGAATTCCTACGAGCAGTACTTC. Translated: CASSRLGLNSYEQYF.

The V gene is TRBV7-6, the J gene TRBJ2-2; TRBD2 is a possible D gene (6 bases). Trimming took off 1 base at V and 5 bases at J, with 14 bases between the two ends. Per the germline V gene, CDR1 is SGHVS and CDR2 is FNYEAQ. CDR3 length: 16 amino acids. CDR3 DNA sequence: TGTGCCAGCAGCTTAGAGTGGACCGGGAGTACCGGGGAGCTGTTTTTT. It yields the protein CASSLEWTGSTGELFF.

The chain carries TRBV3-1 (or the pseudogene TRBV3-2) and TRBJ2-7; 10 bases are a match to TRBD1. The CDR3 extends over 15 amino acids. CDR1 LGHDT and CDR2 YNNKEL come from the germline V gene (reference sequence). V gave up 1 base and J gave up 4 bases; unmatched junction bases: 4. This CDR3 is CASSQGQGAGYEQYF. CDR3 DNA sequence: TGTGCCAGCAGCCAAGGACAGGGGGCTGGATACGAGCAGTACTTC.

As for this clone: This CDR3 is also generated by other DNA sequences in the sample. The rearrangement uses TRBV18 and TRBJ1-1; D is unresolved. This CDR3 is 13 amino acids long. Trimming shortened V by 3 bases and J by 1 base, and 6 bases separated the two germline ends. Germline V lookup: CDR1 KGHSH, CDR2 LQKENI. CDR3 in DNA: TGTGCCAGCTCACCGCGAGGGAACACTGAAGCTTTCTTT. This gives the protein CASSPRGNTEAFF.

The chain uses TRBV18 and TRBJ1-4; TRBD1 matches at 8 bases. The germline V gene has CDR1 KGHSH and CDR2 LQKENI. Trimming removed 3 bases from V and 8 bases from J; junction bases left unmatched: 8. CDR3 length equals 15 residues. CDR3 residues: CASSPRQGSGEKLFF. In DNA, the CDR3 is TGTGCCAGCTCACCCCGACAGGGGAGCGGAGAAAAACTGTTTTTT.

The gene calls are TRBV13 and TRBJ2-2; TRBD1 agrees at 7 bases. Germline assignment: CDR1 PRHDT and CDR2 FYEKMQ (reference sequence). V was pared by 0 bases and J by 0 bases, with 4 bases of the junction left unmatched. This CDR3 is built from 17 residues. CDR3 sequence reads: CASSLGGGGSNTGELFF. In DNA form, the CDR3 reads TGTGCCAGCAGCTTAGGAGGGGGCGGGTCGAACACCGGGGAGCTGTTTTTT.

This chain joins TRBV7-2 and TRBJ2-5, with 7 bases matching TRBD2. V gave up 5 bases and J gave up 2 bases; unmatched junction bases: 17. CDR1 is SGHTA and CDR2 is FQGNSA in the germline V gene. The CDR3 runs to 18 residues. The chain's CDR3 is CASSPRFIPAGFQETQYF. DNA of the CDR3: TGTGCCAGCAGCCCCCGTTTTATACCAGCGGGATTTCAAGAGACCCAGTACTTC.

V usage is TRBV24-1 and J usage is TRBJ2-1, with 14 bases that match TRBD2. J lost 6 bases, V lost 3 bases, and 9 bases had no gene match. The germline CDR1 and CDR2 sequences are KGHDR and SFDVKD. This CDR3 comprises 18 residues. The DNA of the CDR3 is TGTGCCACCAGTGATGTCACCGGGACTAGCGGGAGTCCCAATGAGCAGTTCTTC. It specifies CATSDVTGTSGSPNEQFF.

The chain uses TRBV18 and TRBJ2-7; 8 bases are a match to TRBD1. Per germline, CDR1 KGHSH and CDR2 LQKENI. This CDR3 has 18 residues. V lost 0 bases to trimming and J lost 1 base; unmatched junction nucleotides: 11. The CDR3 loop is CASSPPARGQGPSYEQYF. In nucleotides, the CDR3 is TGTGCCAGCTCACCACCCGCCAGGGGGCAGGGACCGTCCTACGAGCAGTACTTC.

This clone appeared a single time. The chain has TRBV28 and TRBJ2-7; 10 bases match TRBD2. Trimming at V came to 4 bases and at J to 10 bases, leaving 10 bases not matched to a gene. CDR1 MDHEN and CDR2 SYDVKM come from the germline V gene. The CDR3 is 14 amino acids. The CDR3, as DNA: TGTGCCAGCAGTTACGGGACTAGCGCCTCCTCACAGTACTTC. Encoded protein: CASSYGTSASSQYF.

V usage is TRBV6-2 or TRBV6-3 and J usage is TRBJ1-4, with 11 bases matching TRBD1. V shed 6 bases, J shed 8 bases, and the junction held 5 bases outside the gene matches. Per the germline V gene, CDR1 is MNHEY and CDR2 is SVGEGT. The CDR3 is 14 residues long. This CDR3 is CASSRTGGSEKLFF. The CDR3, as DNA: TGTGCCAGCAGCAGGACAGGGGGCAGCGAAAAACTGTTTTTT.

V and J are TRBV5-1 and TRBJ1-1; 8 nucleotides agree with TRBD1. CDR1 SGHRS and CDR2 YFSETQ come from the germline V gene. V trimming: 4 bases; J trimming: 1 base; junction bases outside the gene matches: 6. This CDR3 is built from 15 residues. For the CDR3, the DNA is TGCGCCAGCAGCCTTACCGGGACAGGGAACACTGAAGCTTTCTTT. Its protein product is CASSLTGTGNTEAFF.

The genes are TRBV5-1 and TRBJ2-3; 13 bases agree with TRBD2. The CDR3 spans 15 residues. Germline assignment: CDR1 SGHRS and CDR2 YFSETQ. V lost 3 bases to trimming and J lost 5 bases; unmatched junction nucleotides: 3. CDR3 sequence reads: CASSWTSGSRDTQYF. The CDR3, as DNA: TGCGCCAGCAGCTGGACTAGCGGGAGTCGAGATACGCAGTATTTT.